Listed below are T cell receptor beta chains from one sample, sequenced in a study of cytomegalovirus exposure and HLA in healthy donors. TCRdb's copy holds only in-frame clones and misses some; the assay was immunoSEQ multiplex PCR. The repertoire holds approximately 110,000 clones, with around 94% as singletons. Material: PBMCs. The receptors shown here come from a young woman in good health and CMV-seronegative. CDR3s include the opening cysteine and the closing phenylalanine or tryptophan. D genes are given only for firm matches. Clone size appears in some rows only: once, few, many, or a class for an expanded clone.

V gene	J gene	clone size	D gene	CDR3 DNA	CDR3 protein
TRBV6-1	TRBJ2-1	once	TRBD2	TGTGCCAGCAAAGAAACTAGCGGGAGGACTGAGCAGTTCTTC	CASKETSGRTEQFF
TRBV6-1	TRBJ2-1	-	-	TGTGCCAGCAGTGAAGAGGCGGCTAGTGAGCAGTTCTTC	CASSEEAASEQFF
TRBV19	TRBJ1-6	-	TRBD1	TGTGCCAGTACAGAAGGGGGCGGATCCAATTCACCCCTCCACTTT	CASTEGGGSNSPLHF
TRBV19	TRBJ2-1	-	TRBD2	TGTGCCAGTAGTATCACCCCTAGCGGGGAGGGCGATGAGCAGTTCTTC	CASSITPSGEGDEQFF
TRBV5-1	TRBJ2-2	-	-	TGCGCCAGCAGCTTCCGGACCGGGGAGCTGTTTTTT	CASSFRTGELFF
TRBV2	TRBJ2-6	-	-	TGTGCCAGCAGTGAAGCGGGAGCGGGTGGGGCCAACGTCCTGACTTTC	CASSEAGAGGANVLTF
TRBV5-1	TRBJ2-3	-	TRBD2	TGCGCCAGCAGCGCCGGACTAGCGGGGGGGTTCACAGATACGCAGTATTTT	CASSAGLAGGFTDTQYF
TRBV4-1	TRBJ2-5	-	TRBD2	TGCGCCAGCAGCCATCTCCTGGGACTAGCGGAAGAGACCCAGTACTTC	CASSHLLGLAEETQYF
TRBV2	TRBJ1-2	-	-	TGTGCCAGTTTTCATCCGACTGAGCACGAATATGGCTACACCTTC	CASFHPTEHEYGYTF
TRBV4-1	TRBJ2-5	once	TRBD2	TGCGCCAGCAGCCAACTTCCGGGGGGGCCCCAAGAGACCCAGTACTTC	CASSQLPGGPQETQYF
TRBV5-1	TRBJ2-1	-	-	TGCGCCAGCAGCGCGAGGGGGGGGAGCTCCTACAATGAGCAGTTCTTC	CASSARGGSSYNEQFF
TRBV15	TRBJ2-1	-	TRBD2	TGTGCCACCAGCAGGGCCGGGACTAGCGGAGTGTACAATGAGCAGTTCTTC	CATSRAGTSGVYNEQFF
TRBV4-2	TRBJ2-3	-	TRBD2	TGTGCCAGCAGCCAGGATTTAGCGGGAGTAACAGATACGCAGTATTTT	CASSQDLAGVTDTQYF
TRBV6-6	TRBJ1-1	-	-	TGTGCCAGCACCTTACCCACAGGAATCACTGAAGCTTTCTTT	CASTLPTGITEAFF
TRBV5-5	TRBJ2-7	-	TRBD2	TGTGCCAGCAGCTCCTGGGAGGGCCCTGCCTACGAGCAGTACTTC	CASSSWEGPAYEQYF
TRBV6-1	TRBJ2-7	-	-	TGTGCCAGCAGGGCCTTAGGGGGGGTACGCGAGCAGTACTTC	CASRALGGVREQYF
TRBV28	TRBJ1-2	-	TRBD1	TGTGCCAGCAGTTTAGGGACAGGGGGCTATGGCTACACCTTC	CASSLGTGGYGYTF
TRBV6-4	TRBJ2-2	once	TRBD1	TGTGCCAGCAGTGACTCGAGTCGGGCAGGGGGCATTGCCGGGGAGCTGTTTTTT	CASSDSSRAGGIAGELFF
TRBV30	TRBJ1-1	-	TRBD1	TGTGCCTGGAGTCCCCTGGGACAGGGGAACACTGAAGCTTTCTTT	CAWSPLGQGNTEAFF
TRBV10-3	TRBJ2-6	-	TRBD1	TGTGCCATCAGACCAACAGGGGGCTCCACTGGGGCCAACGTCCTGACTTTC	CAIRPTGGSTGANVLTF
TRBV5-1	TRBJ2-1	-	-	TGCGCCAGCAGCTCTGGTGTAAAGTTGCCGGGTCAGGGTTCATCCTCCTACAATGAGCAGTTCTTC	CASSSGVKLPGQGSSSYNEQFF
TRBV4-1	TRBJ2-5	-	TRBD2	TGCGCCAGCAGCCGAGGGACTAGCGGGGTTGGAGAGACCCAGTACTTC	CASSRGTSGVGETQYF
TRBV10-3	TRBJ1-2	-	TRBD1	TGTGCCATCAGTGAGCGCGGGACAGATGCTTCTGGCTACACCTTC	CAISERGTDASGYTF
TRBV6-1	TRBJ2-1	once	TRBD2	TGTGCCAGCAGTGAGACTAGCGGGAGTGGTGGTGAGCAGTTCTTC	CASSETSGSGGEQFF
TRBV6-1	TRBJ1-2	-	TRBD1	TGTGCCAGCAGTGAAGCCTTCTGGGGGACAGGGGCTGGCTACACCTTC	CASSEAFWGTGAGYTF
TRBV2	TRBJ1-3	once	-	TGTGCCAGCAGTGAAGCGCTTATGGCAACCGGAAACACCATATATTTT	CASSEALMATGNTIYF
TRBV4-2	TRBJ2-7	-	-	TGTGCCAGCAGCCAAGTAGGAGTACAGGGATTCTCCTACGAGCAGTACTTC	CASSQVGVQGFSYEQYF
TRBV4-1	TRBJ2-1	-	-	TGCGCCAGCAGGGAATCTCAGGGGGGTTACAATGAGCAGTTCTTC	CASRESQGGYNEQFF
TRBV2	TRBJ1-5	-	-	TGTGCCAGCAGTAAAGATTATAGCAATCAGCCCCAGCATTTT	CASSKDYSNQPQHF
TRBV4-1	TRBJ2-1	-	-	TGCGCCAGCAGCCAAGAGCGGGACTACAATGAGCAGTTCTTC	CASSQERDYNEQFF
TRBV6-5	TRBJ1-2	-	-	TGTGCCAGCGCCAGAACAGGAACTAACTATGGCTACACCTTC	CASARTGTNYGYTF
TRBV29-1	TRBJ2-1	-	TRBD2	TGCAGCGCCACTAGCGGGGGGAACAATGAGCAGTTCTTC	CSATSGGNNEQFF
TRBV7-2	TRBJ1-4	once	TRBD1	TGTGCCAGCAGCCGGGACAGGGGTTACGAAAAACTGTTTTTT	CASSRDRGYEKLFF
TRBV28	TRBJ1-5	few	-	TGTGCCAGCAGCTGGGGGGGTAATAATCAGCCCCAGCATTTT	CASSWGGNNQPQHF
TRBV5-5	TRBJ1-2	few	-	TGTGCCAGCAGCTTGGGGGAGGGCTATGGCTACACCTTC	CASSLGEGYGYTF
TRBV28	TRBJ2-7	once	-	TGTGCCAGCGGTCCACTGAGCTCCTACGAGCAGTACTTC	CASGPLSSYEQYF
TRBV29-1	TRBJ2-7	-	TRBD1	TGCAGCGTCAGGGGGTCCTACGAGCAGTACTTC	CSVRGSYEQYF
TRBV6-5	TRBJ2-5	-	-	TGTGCCAGCAGTCCCGAAACTGAGACCCAGTACTTC	CASSPETETQYF
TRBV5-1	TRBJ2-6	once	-	TGCGCCAGCAGCGATGGACGGGAATCTGGGGCCAACGTCCTGACTTTC	CASSDGRESGANVLTF
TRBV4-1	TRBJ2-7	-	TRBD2	TGCGCCAGCAGCCAAACAGCGGGGGGAACATCCTACGAGCAGTACTTC	CASSQTAGGTSYEQYF
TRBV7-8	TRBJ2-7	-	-	TGTGCCAGCAGCTTAGAAGGGTGGGTCGGGGTCTACGAGCAGTACTTC	CASSLEGWVGVYEQYF
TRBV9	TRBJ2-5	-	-	TGTGCCAGCAGCCCCGGACAGAGAGAGACCCAGTACTTC	CASSPGQRETQYF